The 11 T cell receptor beta chains presented below share a single source sample, sequenced in a study of T cell responses to AZD1222 COVID-19 vaccine. TCRdb's copy holds only in-frame clones and misses some; the assay was immunoSEQ multiplex PCR. The sample carries about 130,000 clones, roughly 93% recorded once. The sequences come from peripheral blood, collected on day 0 of AZD1222 vaccination. The receptors derive from an adult in good health.

The genes are TRBV18 and TRBJ2-1, with D unclear. The germline V gene has CDR1 KGHSH and CDR2 LQKENI. V lost 1 base and J lost 4, with 14 bases in between. This CDR3 is built from 16 residues. CDR3 region: CASSPRRQLIYNEQFF. CDR3 coding DNA: TGTGCCAGCTCACCACGTCGTCAGCTAATTTACAATGAGCAGTTCTTC. Full variable domain (rest looked up from reference TRBV18 and TRBJ2-1): NAGVMQNPRHLVRRRGQEARLRCSPMKGHSHVYWYRQLPEEGLKFMVYLQKENIIDESGMPKERFSAEFPKEGPSILRIQQVVRGDSAAYFCASSPRRQLIYNEQFFGPGTRLTVL.

The chain joins TRBV7-9 to TRBJ2-7; TRBD1 agrees at 7 bases. V shed 0 bases and J 4 bases; nucleotides not matched to a gene: 12. Per germline, CDR1 SEHNR and CDR2 FQNEAQ (reference sequence). This CDR3 has 17 residues. The CDR3 region is CASSLADGRQGVYEQYF. The CDR3 bases are TGTGCCAGCAGCTTAGCGGATGGTCGACAGGGAGTTTACGAGCAGTACTTC.

This chain joins TRBV30 and TRBJ2-5, with 7 positions matching TRBD1. V lost 0 bases and J lost 2; bases outside the gene matches: 3. CDR1 GTSNPN and CDR2 SVGIG come from the germline V gene (reference sequence). The CDR3 covers 14 residues. CDR3 residues: CAWSVMGQQETQYF. In DNA form, the CDR3 reads TGTGCCTGGAGTGTAATGGGACAGCAAGAGACCCAGTACTTC.

This rearrangement joins TRBV29-1 to TRBJ2-7; D is ambiguous. V dropped 4 bases and J dropped 4 bases, with 14 bases sitting between them. The CDR3 length is 13 residues. CDR1 and CDR2 (germline): SQVTM, ANQGSEA. CDR3 DNA sequence: TGCAGCGTTGTTGTCGGGTATGAGTACGAGCAGTACTTC. Translating gives CSVVVGYEYEQYF.

The V call is TRBV5-1, the J call TRBJ2-3, with D perhaps matching TRBD2 (5 bases). V lost 0 bases, J lost 5 bases, and 16 bases lay in between. CDR1 and CDR2 from the germline V gene are SGHRS and YFSETQ. The CDR3 contains 16 residues. CDR3 residues: CASSLVLALVRDTQYF. CDR3 in DNA: TGCGCCAGCAGCTTGGTGCTAGCCTTAGTGAGAGATACGCAGTATTTT.

CDR3 DNA: TGCGCCAGCAGTGACCCTGGGTTCCTCACAGATACGCAGTATTTT. Translation: CASSDPGFLTDTQYF. This chain connects TRBV10-1 to TRBJ2-3, with D uncertain. CDR3 length: 15 amino acids. Trimming left V 3 bases short and J 2 bases short, with 12 bases between. Germline-derived CDR1 and CDR2 are WNHNN and SYGVQD (reference sequence).

The chain uses TRBV30 and TRBJ2-7; D unclear. The germline V gene encodes CDR1 GTSNPN and CDR2 SVGIG (reference sequence). The CDR3 totals 12 residues. V lost 0 bases and J lost 2, with 5 bases in between. The CDR3 bases are TGTGCCTGGAGTGTACGCACCTACGAGCAGTACTTC. Translating it yields CAWSVRTYEQYF.

The CDR3 DNA reads as TGTGCCAGCAGCCCCGCGGGACAGGGGGTCGCTGAAGCTTTCTTT. Residues: CASSPAGQGVAEAFF. The chain links TRBV7-9 to TRBJ1-1, with TRBD1 matching over 11 bases. The V gene end was trimmed by 5 bases and the J gene end by 6 bases; junction bases not matched to a gene: 8. The length of the CDR3 is 15 residues. Germline values: CDR1 SEHNR, CDR2 FQNEAQ (reference sequence).

The rearrangement links TRBV28 to TRBJ2-2, with D possibly called TRBD1 or TRBD2 (6 bases each). This CDR3 is 14 amino acids long. Germline lookup yields CDR1 MDHEN and CDR2 SYDVKM. Trimming shortened V by 8 bases and J by 3 bases, and 13 bases separated the two germline ends. The CDR3: CASGGPYHTGELFF. The CDR3 nucleotides read TGTGCCAGCGGGGGGCCCTATCACACCGGGGAGCTGTTTTTT.

V and J are TRBV6-1 and TRBJ2-5; TRBD2 matches at 8 bases. From germline, CDR1 is MNHNS and CDR2 SASEGT. The ends lost 2 bases at V and 4 bases at J; junction bases unmatched: 9. This CDR3 contains 16 residues. The DNA for the CDR3 is TGTGCCAGCAGTGAATCGTGGCGGGAGGATGGAGAGACCCAGTACTTC. The encoded protein is CASSESWREDGETQYF.

The chain has TRBV7-9 and TRBJ1-1; 10 nucleotides line up with TRBD1. The trim removed 6 bases at V and 7 bases at J, leaving 5 bases unmatched. The CDR3 has 13 residues. CDR1 is SEHNR, CDR2 FQNEAQ, per germline (reference sequence). The CDR3 sequence is CASSSDRGVEAFF. In nucleotides, the CDR3 is TGTGCCAGCAGTTCGGACAGGGGGGTTGAAGCTTTCTTT.